These T cell receptor beta chains were read from a single sample in a study of Graves' ophthalmopathy and Graves' hyperthyroidism. TCRdb called the multiplex PCR reads again in MiXCR, with one record for every CDR3 protein. The table shows fewer than 350,000 distinct CDR3 sequences, with 17% occurring only once. Sequenced input: peripheral blood. These receptors were obtained from an adult man with Graves' ophthalmopathy. Each CDR3 is given with its conserved first and last residue. The D gene is left open where the match is weak. Rows may omit the clone size; those that give it use once, few, many or a size class.

TRBV7-8	16	TRBJ2-5	-	many	TGTGCCAGCAGCTTAGGTTGGGGCAGGGTGGGAGAGACCCAGTACTTC	CASSLGWGRVGETQYF
TRBV5-1	14	TRBJ2-7	TRBD2	-	TGCGCCAGCAGTAGCGGGAGAGGGACCTACGAGCAGTACTTC	CASSSGRGTYEQYF
TRBV5-1	16	TRBJ1-5	TRBD1	-	TGCGCCAGCAGCAGGGGGACAGGGGGCCGCCGCGAGCCCCAGCATTTT	CASSRGTGGRREPQHF
TRBV7-9	13	TRBJ1-5	-	many	TGTGCCAGCAGCCCGACCGACCATCAGCCCCAGCATTTT	CASSPTDHQPQHF
TRBV12-3/TRBV12-4	13	TRBJ2-7	-	many	TGTGCCAGCAGTCCTCCCGGGATGGTGGGGCAGTACTTC	CASSPPGMVGQYF
TRBV28	14	TRBJ2-7	-	many	TGTGCCAGTGGGGTTGGGACGATCTCCCACGAGCAGTACTTC	CASGVGTISHEQYF
TRBV6-2/TRBV6-3	13	TRBJ1-5	TRBD1	many	TGTGCCAGCAGTAGGACAGGGCCCCGGCCCCAGCATTTT	CASSRTGPRPQHF
TRBV7-9	14	TRBJ2-4	-	-	TGTGCCAGCAGCAAGACGTCTGACAAAAACATTCAGTACTTC	CASSKTSDKNIQYF
TRBV28	14	TRBJ1-2	-	-	TGTGCCAGCAGTCCGCAGCCGGGAAACTATGGCTACACCTTC	CASSPQPGNYGYTF
TRBV6-1	16	TRBJ1-6	-	many	TGTGCCAGCAGCAGACCGGGTCTGCCACGGAATTCACCCCTCCACTTT	CASSRPGLPRNSPLHF
TRBV13	15	TRBJ2-7	TRBD1	-	TGTGCCAGCAGCTTTACCGGGGACAGGGGGCAAGAGCAGTACTTC	CASSFTGDRGQEQYF
TRBV19	14	TRBJ2-5	-	many	TGTGCCAGTAGTAGTCGGGGGGCTCGGGAGACCCAGTACTTC	CASSSRGARETQYF
TRBV11-2	15	TRBJ2-7	TRBD1	many	TGTGCCAGCAGCTACAGGGGGTCGAGGACCTACGAGCAGTACTTC	CASSYRGSRTYEQYF
TRBV6-1	16	TRBJ2-4	-	many	TGTGCCAGCAGTGGGAGTGTGATGGCAGCCAAAAACATTCAGTACTTC	CASSGSVMAAKNIQYF
TRBV5-5	14	TRBJ2-7	TRBD1	many	TGTGCCAGCAGCTCGGGGACAGGGCCCTACGAGCAGTACTTC	CASSSGTGPYEQYF
TRBV2	11	TRBJ2-7	TRBD2	-	TGTGCCAGCAGTGAATACCTAGCGGGCGTTTTC	CASSEYLAGVF
TRBV10-3	13	TRBJ1-1	-	many	TGTGCCATATCCCAAGGGGAGAACACTGAAGCTTTCTTT	CAISQGENTEAFF
TRBV11-2	15	TRBJ2-2	-	once	TGTGCCAGCAGCCAACAACCACCGGACACCGGGGAGCTGTTTTTT	CASSQQPPDTGELFF
TRBV12-5	13	TRBJ2-5	-	many	TGTGCTAGTGGTTTGTTCGGTTGGGAGACCCAGTACTTC	CASGLFGWETQYF
TRBV6-2/TRBV6-3	13	TRBJ2-4	-	many	TGTGCCAGCAGAGATCCGGGACAAAACATTCAGTACTTC	CASRDPGQNIQYF
TRBV29-1	13	TRBJ2-4	-	many	TGCAGCGTTGATCAGGACGGCAAAAACATTCAGTACTTC	CSVDQDGKNIQYF
TRBV12-3/TRBV12-4	15	TRBJ1-5	TRBD1	many	TGTGCCAGCAGGTCGACAGGGGATAGCAATCAGCCCCAGCATTTT	CASRSTGDSNQPQHF
TRBV12-3/TRBV12-4	14	TRBJ1-5	-	many	TGTGCCAGCAGTAATGACGGGACCAATCAGCCCCAGCATTTT	CASSNDGTNQPQHF
TRBV7-2	14	TRBJ2-2	TRBD2	many	TGTGCCAGCAGCTTTCAGGGAGGGACCGGGGAGCTGTTTTTT	CASSFQGGTGELFF
TRBV6-1	17	TRBJ1-3	TRBD1	many	TGTGCCAGCAGTGTGAGTCGGACAGGGGGCGACGCGAACACCATATATTTT	CASSVSRTGGDANTIYF
TRBV5-1	14	TRBJ2-5	TRBD1	many	TGCGCCAGCAGCGGGACAGGCATCCAAGAGACCCAGTACTTC	CASSGTGIQETQYF
TRBV25-1	21	TRBJ2-6	TRBD1	few	TGTGCCAGCAGCATGACCCCTAAGAGGGGACAGGCGGTCTCTGGGGCCAACGTCCTGACTTTC	CASSMTPKRGQAVSGANVLTF
TRBV30	13	TRBJ1-1	TRBD1	many	TGTGCCTGGGTCGGACAGGCCGACACTGAAGCTTTCTTT	CAWVGQADTEAFF
TRBV2	16	TRBJ1-5	-	many	TGTGCCAGCAGTGATGTGGGGGGCAGAAGGAATCAGCCCCAGCATTTT	CASSDVGGRRNQPQHF
TRBV6-1	15	TRBJ2-2	TRBD1	many	TGTGCCAGCAGTGGGGACAGGTCGAACACCGGGGAGCTGTTTTTT	CASSGDRSNTGELFF
TRBV7-2	13	TRBJ1-6	-	-	TGTGCCAGCAGCCGGACATTAGAGTCACCCCTCCACTTT	CASSRTLESPLHF
TRBV27	14	TRBJ2-7	-	-	TGTGCCAGCAGTTCCCGGGACCCATCCTACGAGCAGTACTTC	CASSSRDPSYEQYF
TRBV7-8	16	TRBJ1-5	TRBD1	many	TGTGCCAGCAGCTTAGCAGGGACAGGGTCCCATCAGCCCCAGCATTTT	CASSLAGTGSHQPQHF
TRBV11-1	15	TRBJ1-1	-	many	TGTGCCAGCAGCACAGGGCGGATCATGAACACTGAAGCTTTCTTT	CASSTGRIMNTEAFF
TRBV18	14	TRBJ2-7	-	many	TGTGCCAGCTCACTAGATACAGCGGCCTACGAGCAGTACTTC	CASSLDTAAYEQYF
TRBV30	14	TRBJ1-1	TRBD1	many	TGTGCCTGGACAACGGGACAGGTAGGATCTGAAGCTTTCTTT	CAWTTGQVGSEAFF
TRBV4-3	15	TRBJ1-1	TRBD1	many	TGCGCCAGCAGTCGACAGGGGACGGGAGGGACTGAAGCTTTCTTT	CASSRQGTGGTEAFF
TRBV15	16	TRBJ1-2	-	many	TGTGCCACCAGCAGAGAACTACAGGGCAACCTCTATGGCTACACCTTC	CATSRELQGNLYGYTF
TRBV12-3/TRBV12-4	16	TRBJ1-5	-	many	TGTGCCAGCAGTCCCGTTCAGGGTGGGAACCATCAGCCCCAGCATTTT	CASSPVQGGNHQPQHF
TRBV6-4	15	TRBJ2-1	TRBD2	many	TGTGCCAGCAACTCGGGTAGCGGGAGGGATAATGAGCAGTTCTTC	CASNSGSGRDNEQFF
TRBV29-1	12	TRBJ2-2	-	many	TGCAGCGTTTTCTCGGACGGCGGGGAGCTGTTTTTT	CSVFSDGGELFF
TRBV7-9	13	TRBJ2-5	-	many	TGTGCCAGCAGACCGGACGGACAAGAGACCCAGTACTTC	CASRPDGQETQYF
TRBV11-2	18	TRBJ1-1	TRBD1	-	TGTGCCAGCAGATCAAAGCCCGTGGGGCCAGGGGGTGGAACTGAAGCTTTCTTT	CASRSKPVGPGGGTEAFF
TRBV4-3	13	TRBJ2-2	-	many	TGCGCCAGCAGCCCGTTTGAAACCGGGGAGCTGTTTTTT	CASSPFETGELFF
TRBV12-3/TRBV12-4	13	TRBJ2-7	-	many	TGTGCCAGCAGTTTTGAGGGGAGACACGAGCAGTACTTC	CASSFEGRHEQYF
TRBV19	16	TRBJ1-1	-	many	TGTGCCAGTAGCATAGCAGTCGGGGCGCGGAACACTGAAGCTTTCTTT	CASSIAVGARNTEAFF
TRBV6-5	17	TRBJ1-6	-	many	TGTGCCAGCAGTTACTCGAATCTAGGGGTTCAAAATTCACCCCTCCACTTT	CASSYSNLGVQNSPLHF
TRBV6-1	15	TRBJ2-7	TRBD1	many	TGTGCCAGCAGTCGCCGACAGGGCGGGTCGGTCGAGCAGTACTTC	CASSRRQGGSVEQYF
TRBV19	13	TRBJ2-7	-	many	TGTGCCAGTAGTATTGGTGCAGACCACGAGCAGTACTTC	CASSIGADHEQYF
TRBV11-1	16	TRBJ2-7	-	-	TGTGCCAGTACCCTTTCGATGGGACCGAAGACCTACGAGCAGTACTTC	CASTLSMGPKTYEQYF
TRBV10-3	15	TRBJ1-2	TRBD1	many	TGTGCCATCAGTGAATTCCAGGGACAGGGCTATGGCTACACCTTC	CAISEFQGQGYGYTF
TRBV27	14	TRBJ1-2	TRBD1	-	TGTGCCAGCAGCCCGGGACAGGGCTACTATGGCTACACCTTC	CASSPGQGYYGYTF
TRBV6-1	15	TRBJ2-7	-	-	TGTGCCAGCAAAATGGCTAGGAGACAATCCTACGAGCAGTACTTC	CASKMARRQSYEQYF
TRBV28	17	TRBJ2-7	-	-	TGTGCCAGCAGTTTGTGGGGAGAGGCTAGTAGCTCCTACGAGCAGTACTTC	CASSLWGEASSSYEQYF
TRBV6-2/TRBV6-3	18	TRBJ1-6	-	many	TGTGCCAGCAGTTACTCGATGCCAGCCAGCTCCTATAATTCACCCCTCCACTTT	CASSYSMPASSYNSPLHF
TRBV28	16	TRBJ1-5	-	many	TGTGCCAGCAGTTTTCCGTCGGCAGGATCGAGTCAGCCCCAGCATTTT	CASSFPSAGSSQPQHF
TRBV19	14	TRBJ2-7	-	many	TGTGCCAGAGAAAGCAGGGATCACTCCTACGAGCAGTACTTC	CARESRDHSYEQYF
TRBV5-1	16	TRBJ2-7	TRBD1	-	TGCGCCAGCAGCTTGGGGTCCTGGACAGGGGCTGGCGAGCAGTACTTC	CASSLGSWTGAGEQYF
TRBV24-1	14	TRBJ2-5	-	-	TGTGCCACGGGAGAACAGAAAGGTCTCGAGACCCAGTACTTC	CATGEQKGLETQYF